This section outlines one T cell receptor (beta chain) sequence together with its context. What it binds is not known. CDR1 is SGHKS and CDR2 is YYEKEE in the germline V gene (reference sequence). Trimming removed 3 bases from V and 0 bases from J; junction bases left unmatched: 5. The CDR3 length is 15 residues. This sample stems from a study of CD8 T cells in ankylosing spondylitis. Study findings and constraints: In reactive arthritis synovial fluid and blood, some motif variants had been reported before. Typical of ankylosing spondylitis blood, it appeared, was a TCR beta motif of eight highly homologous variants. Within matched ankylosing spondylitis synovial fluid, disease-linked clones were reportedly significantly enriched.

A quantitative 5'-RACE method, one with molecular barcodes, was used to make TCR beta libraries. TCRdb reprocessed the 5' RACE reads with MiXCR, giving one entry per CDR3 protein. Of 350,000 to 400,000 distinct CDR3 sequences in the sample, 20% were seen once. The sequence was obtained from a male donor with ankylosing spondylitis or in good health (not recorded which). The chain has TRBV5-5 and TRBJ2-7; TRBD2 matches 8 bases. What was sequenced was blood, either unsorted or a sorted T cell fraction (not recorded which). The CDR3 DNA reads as TGTGCCAGCAGCTCAGCGGGGGCATCCTCCTACGAGCAGTACTTC. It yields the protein CASSSAGASSYEQYF.